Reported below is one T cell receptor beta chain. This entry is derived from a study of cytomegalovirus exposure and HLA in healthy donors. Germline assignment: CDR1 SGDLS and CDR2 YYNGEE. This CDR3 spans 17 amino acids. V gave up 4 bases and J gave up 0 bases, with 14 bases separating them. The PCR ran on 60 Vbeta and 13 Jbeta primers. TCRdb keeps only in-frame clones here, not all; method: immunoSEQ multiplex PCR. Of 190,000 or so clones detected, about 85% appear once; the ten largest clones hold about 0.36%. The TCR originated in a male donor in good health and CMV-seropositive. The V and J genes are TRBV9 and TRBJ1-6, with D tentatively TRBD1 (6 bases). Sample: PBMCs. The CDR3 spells CASSQRTVSSYNSPLHF. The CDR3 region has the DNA TGTGCCAGCAGCCAAAGGACAGTGAGCTCCTATAATTCACCCCTCCACTTT.